This T cell receptor (beta chain) was recovered during a study of breast tumors, draining lymph nodes, adjacent tissues (dated by TCRdb to about 2016). For the study in its entirety: The study compared TCR beta repertoires across tumor, adjacent nontumor tissue and axillary lymph nodes from breast cancer patients. The study aimed to assess the relationships and possible T-cell exchange between tumor, surrounding tissue and draining lymph node repertoires in human breast cancer. Points the paper makes about the study in general: T-cell repertoire diversity in tumors was found to be lower than in lymph nodes but higher than in nontumor tissue, and preferential V and J gene usage was observed. The conclusion that tumor T cells originate in lymph nodes was presented as consistent with a hypothesis rather than as directly demonstrated. A scenario in which most tumor T cells derive from the lymph node and then expand within tumor tissue was judged to be consistent with the data. The similarity between tumor and nontumor tissue repertoires was significantly greater in luminal-like breast cancer than in basal-like breast cancer.

A word on this clonotype: The antigen this receptor binds is unknown. No much larger clonotype is one base removed from it; base qualities were not supplied.

A distance of 16 bases separates the germline ends of V and J, which lose 3 bases and 4 bases respectively. The CDR3 sequence holds 16 residues, the cysteine and phenylalanine included. The entry retains the CDR3 DNA only, 48 bases that are in frame from base 1. As encoded in the germline V gene, CDR1 is MDHEN while CDR2 is SYDVKM. The run used an Illumina HiSeq 2000. Multiplex PCR amplification was used to build the TCR beta chain libraries. The amplified TCR beta chain products were analyzed by high-throughput sequencing. TCRdb's own reprocessing of the public reads used fastp at Q25 and MiXCR and kept productive beta chains. Rows with a matching CDR3 protein are joined into one entry that keeps the most common DNA and genes. For this sample there are about 89,000 distinct CDR3 sequences; around 28% appear just once. The ten biggest clones cover over 8% of the sample. The lymph node samples were taken from the axillary draining lymph nodes of breast cancer patients.

The rearrangement combines TRBV28 with TRBJ1-3; tentative D gene TRBD1, with 5 bases matching. The sequence was collected from a female donor with breast cancer. Some clones in this sample may be carry-over from other donors' samples. Material for sequencing was axillary lymph node tissue. The CDR3: CASSFRWVSGGNTIYF. In nucleotides, the sequence is TGTGCCAGCAGTTTTCGTTGGGTTTCAGGGGGAAACACCATATATTTT. The variable domain in full, with residues beyond the CDR3 obtained from the reference TRBV28 and TRBJ1-3 genes, is DVKVTQSSRYLVKRTGEKVFLECVQDMDHENMFWYRQDPGLGLRLIYFSYDVKMKEKGDIPEGYSVSREKKERFSLILESASTNQTSMYLCASSFRWVSGGNTIYFGEGSWLTVV.